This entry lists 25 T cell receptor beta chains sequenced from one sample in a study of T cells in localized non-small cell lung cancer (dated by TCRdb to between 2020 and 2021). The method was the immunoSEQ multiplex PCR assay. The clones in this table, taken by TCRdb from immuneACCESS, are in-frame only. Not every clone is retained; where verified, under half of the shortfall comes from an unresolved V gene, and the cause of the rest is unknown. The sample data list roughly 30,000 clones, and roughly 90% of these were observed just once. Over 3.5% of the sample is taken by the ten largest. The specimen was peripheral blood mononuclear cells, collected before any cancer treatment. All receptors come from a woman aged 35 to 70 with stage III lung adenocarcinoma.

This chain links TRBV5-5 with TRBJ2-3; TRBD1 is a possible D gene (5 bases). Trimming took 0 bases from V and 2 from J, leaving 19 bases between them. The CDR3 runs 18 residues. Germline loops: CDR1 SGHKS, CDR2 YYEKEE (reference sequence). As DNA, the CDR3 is TGTGCCAGCAGCTTGGTTCCTCGAAGGCTAGGACACACAGATACGCAGTATTTT. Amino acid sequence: CASSLVPRRLGHTDTQYF.

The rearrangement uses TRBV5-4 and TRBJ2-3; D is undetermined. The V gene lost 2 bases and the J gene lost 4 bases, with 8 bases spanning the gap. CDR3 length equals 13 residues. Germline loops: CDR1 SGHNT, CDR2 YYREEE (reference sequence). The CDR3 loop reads CASSFFGSDTQYF. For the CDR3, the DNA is TGTGCCAGCAGCTTCTTTGGATCAGATACGCAGTATTTT.

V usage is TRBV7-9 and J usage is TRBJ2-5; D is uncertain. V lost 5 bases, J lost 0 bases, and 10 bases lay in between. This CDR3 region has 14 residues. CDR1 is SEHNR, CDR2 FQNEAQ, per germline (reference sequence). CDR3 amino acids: CASSPRTDQETQYF. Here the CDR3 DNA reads TGTGCCAGCAGCCCTAGGACCGACCAAGAGACCCAGTACTTC.

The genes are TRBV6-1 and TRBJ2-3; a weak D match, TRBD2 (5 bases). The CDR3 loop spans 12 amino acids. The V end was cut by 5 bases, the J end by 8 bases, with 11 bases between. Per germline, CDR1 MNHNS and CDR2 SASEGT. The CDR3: CASSSAGGTQYF. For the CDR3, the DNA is TGTGCCAGCAGTTCTGCGGGCGGTACGCAGTATTTT.

DNA of the CDR3: TGTGCCAGCAGTGAAGATGTAGGGAGAGCTTTCTTT. It specifies CASSEDVGRAFF. V is TRBV6-1 and J is TRBJ1-1; D gene ambiguous. Germline V gene lookup returns CDR1 MNHNS and CDR2 SASEGT. The V end was cut by 1 base, the J end by 10 bases, with 10 bases between. The CDR3 totals 12 residues.

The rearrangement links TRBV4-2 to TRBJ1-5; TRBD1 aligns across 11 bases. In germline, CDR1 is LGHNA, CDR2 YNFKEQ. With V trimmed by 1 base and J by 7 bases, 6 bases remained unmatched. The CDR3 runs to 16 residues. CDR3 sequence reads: CASSQGSGTGGQPQHF. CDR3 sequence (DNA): TGTGCCAGCAGCCAAGGCTCCGGGACAGGGGGGCAGCCCCAGCATTTT.

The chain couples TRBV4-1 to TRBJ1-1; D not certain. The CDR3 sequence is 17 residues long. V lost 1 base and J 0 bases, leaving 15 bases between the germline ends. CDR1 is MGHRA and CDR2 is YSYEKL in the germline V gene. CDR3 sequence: CASSQGPGSFMNTEAFF. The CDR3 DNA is TGCGCCAGCAGCCAAGGGCCAGGCTCCTTTATGAACACTGAAGCTTTCTTT.

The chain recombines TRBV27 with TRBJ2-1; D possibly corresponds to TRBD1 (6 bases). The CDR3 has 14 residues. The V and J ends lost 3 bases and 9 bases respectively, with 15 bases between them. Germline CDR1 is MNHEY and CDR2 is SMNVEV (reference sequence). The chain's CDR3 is CASSFSGHKREQFF. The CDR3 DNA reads TGTGCCAGCAGTTTTTCGGGACACAAGCGTGAGCAGTTCTTC.

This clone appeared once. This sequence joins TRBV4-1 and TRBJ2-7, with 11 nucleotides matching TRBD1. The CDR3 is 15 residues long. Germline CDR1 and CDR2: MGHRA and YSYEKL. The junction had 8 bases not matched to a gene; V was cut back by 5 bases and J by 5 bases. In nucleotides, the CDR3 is TGCGCCAGCAGCGCCAGGACAGGGGGCAATGACGAGCAGTACTTC. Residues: CASSARTGGNDEQYF.

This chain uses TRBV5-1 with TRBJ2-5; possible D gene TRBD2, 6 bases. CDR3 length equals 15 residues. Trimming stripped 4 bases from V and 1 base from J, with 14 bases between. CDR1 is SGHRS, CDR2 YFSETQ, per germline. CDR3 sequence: CASSEDTSSQETQYF. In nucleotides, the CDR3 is TGCGCCAGCAGCGAGGACACTAGCAGCCAAGAGACCCAGTACTTC.

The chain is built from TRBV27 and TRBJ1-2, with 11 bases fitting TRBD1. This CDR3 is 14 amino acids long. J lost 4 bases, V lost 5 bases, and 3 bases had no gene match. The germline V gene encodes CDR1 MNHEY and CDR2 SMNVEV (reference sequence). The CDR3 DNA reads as TGTGCCAGCAGTACCGGGACAGGGGGCTATGGCTACACCTTC. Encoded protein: CASSTGTGGYGYTF.

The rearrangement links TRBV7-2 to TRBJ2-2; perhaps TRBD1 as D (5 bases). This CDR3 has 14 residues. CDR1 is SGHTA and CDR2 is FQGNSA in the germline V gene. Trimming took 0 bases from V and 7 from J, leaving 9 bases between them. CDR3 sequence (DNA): TGTGCCAGCAGCTTAGCCAGGGATGACGGGGAGCTGTTTTTT. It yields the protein CASSLARDDGELFF.

In DNA, the CDR3 is TGTGCCTGGAGTGCGGAGGGGAAGAGGGACGAGCAGTACTTC. Protein sequence: CAWSAEGKRDEQYF. The gene calls are TRBV30 and TRBJ2-7, with a possible D match to TRBD2 (6 bases). Trimming removed 1 base from V and 5 bases from J, with 15 bases in between. Germline loops: CDR1 GTSNPN, CDR2 SVGIG (reference sequence). The CDR3 covers 14 residues.

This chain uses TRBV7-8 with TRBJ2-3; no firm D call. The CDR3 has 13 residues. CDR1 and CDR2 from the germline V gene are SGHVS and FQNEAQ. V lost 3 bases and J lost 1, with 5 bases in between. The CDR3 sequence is CASSLTGTDTQYF. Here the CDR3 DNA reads TGTGCCAGCAGCTTGACTGGCACAGATACGCAGTATTTT. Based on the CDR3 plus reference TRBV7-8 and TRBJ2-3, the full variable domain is GAGVSQSPRYKVAKRGQDVALRCDPISGHVSLFWYQQALGQGPEFLTYFQNEAQLDKSGLPSDRFFAERPEGSVSTLKIQRTQQEDSAVYLCASSLTGTDTQYFGPGTRLTVL.

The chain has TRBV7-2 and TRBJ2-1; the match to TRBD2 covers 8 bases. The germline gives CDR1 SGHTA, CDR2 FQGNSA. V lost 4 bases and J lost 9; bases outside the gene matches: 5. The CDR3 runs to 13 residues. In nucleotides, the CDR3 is TGTGCCAGCAGCTCCATACGGGAGGGTGAGCAGTTCTTC. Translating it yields CASSSIREGEQFF.

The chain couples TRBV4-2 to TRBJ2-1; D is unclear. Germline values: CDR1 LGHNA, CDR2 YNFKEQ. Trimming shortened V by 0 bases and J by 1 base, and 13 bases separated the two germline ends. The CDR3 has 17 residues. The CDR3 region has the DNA TGTGCCAGCAGCCAAGATGCTAACGGTGGATCCTACAATGAGCAGTTCTTC. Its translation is CASSQDANGGSYNEQFF.

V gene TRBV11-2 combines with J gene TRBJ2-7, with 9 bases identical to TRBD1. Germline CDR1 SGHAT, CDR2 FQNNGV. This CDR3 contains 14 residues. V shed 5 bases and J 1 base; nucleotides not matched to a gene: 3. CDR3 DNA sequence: TGTGCCAGCAGCCCAGGGACAGGGTCCTACGAGCAGTACTTC. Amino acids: CASSPGTGSYEQYF.

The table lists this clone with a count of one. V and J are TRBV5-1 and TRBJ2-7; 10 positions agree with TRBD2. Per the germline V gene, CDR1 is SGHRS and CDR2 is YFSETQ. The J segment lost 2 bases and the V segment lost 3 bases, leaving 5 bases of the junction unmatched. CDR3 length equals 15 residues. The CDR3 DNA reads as TGCGCCAGCAGCTCCCTAGCGGGGGCCACCTACGAGCAGTACTTC. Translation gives CASSSLAGATYEQYF.

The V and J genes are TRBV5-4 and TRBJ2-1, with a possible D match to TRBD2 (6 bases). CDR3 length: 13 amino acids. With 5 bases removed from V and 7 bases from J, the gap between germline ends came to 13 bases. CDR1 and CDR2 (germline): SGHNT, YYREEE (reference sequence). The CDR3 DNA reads TGTGCCAGCAGTTCGGAGCTAGCGAATGAGCAGTTCTTC. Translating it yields CASSSELANEQFF.

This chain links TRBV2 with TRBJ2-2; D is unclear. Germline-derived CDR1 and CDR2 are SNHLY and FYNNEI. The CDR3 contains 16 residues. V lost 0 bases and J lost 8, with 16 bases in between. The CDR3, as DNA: TGTGCCAGCAGTGAAGCGCCAGGATCCTATCCGGGGGAGCTGTTTTTT. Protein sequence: CASSEAPGSYPGELFF.

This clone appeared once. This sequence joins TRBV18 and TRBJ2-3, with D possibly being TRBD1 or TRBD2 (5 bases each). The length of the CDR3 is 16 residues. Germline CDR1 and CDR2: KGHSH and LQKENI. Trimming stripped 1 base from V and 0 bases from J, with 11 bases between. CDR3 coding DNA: TGTGCCAGCTCACCACGGGGGACCTTTAGCACAGATACGCAGTATTTT. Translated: CASSPRGTFSTDTQYF.

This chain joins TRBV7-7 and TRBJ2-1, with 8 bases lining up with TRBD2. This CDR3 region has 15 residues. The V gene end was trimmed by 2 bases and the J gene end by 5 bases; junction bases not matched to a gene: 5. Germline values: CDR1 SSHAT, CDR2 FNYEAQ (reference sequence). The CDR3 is CASSLNSGIDNEQFF. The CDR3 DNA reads TGTGCCAGCAGCTTAAATAGCGGGATCGACAATGAGCAGTTCTTC.

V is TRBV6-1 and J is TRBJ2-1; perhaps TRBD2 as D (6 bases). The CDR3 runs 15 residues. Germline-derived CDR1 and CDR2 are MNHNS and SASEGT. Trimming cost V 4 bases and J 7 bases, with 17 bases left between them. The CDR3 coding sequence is TGTGCCAGCAGTGTTGGACTACCGCTGGTGAATGAGCAGTTCTTC. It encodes CASSVGLPLVNEQFF.

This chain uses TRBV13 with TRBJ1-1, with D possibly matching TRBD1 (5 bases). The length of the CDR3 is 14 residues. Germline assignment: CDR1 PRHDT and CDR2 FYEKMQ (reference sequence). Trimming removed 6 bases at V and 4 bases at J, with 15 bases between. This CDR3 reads CASSRGPPRTEAFF. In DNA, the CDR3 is TGTGCCAGCAGTCGGGGACCCCCGCGCACTGAAGCTTTCTTT.

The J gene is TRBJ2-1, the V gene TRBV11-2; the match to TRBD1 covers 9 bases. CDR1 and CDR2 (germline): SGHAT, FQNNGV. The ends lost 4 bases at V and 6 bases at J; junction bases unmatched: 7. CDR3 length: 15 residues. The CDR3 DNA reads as TGTGCCAGCAGCTACACAGGGGGCGTAGGCAATGAGCAGTTCTTC. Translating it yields CASSYTGGVGNEQFF. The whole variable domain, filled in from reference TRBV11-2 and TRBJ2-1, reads EAGVAQSPRYKIIEKRQSVAFWCNPISGHATLYWYQQILGQGPKLLIQFQNNGVVDDSQLPKDRFSAERLKGVDSTLKIQPAKLEDSAVYLCASSYTGGVGNEQFFGPGTRLTVL.